The 11 T cell receptor beta chains given below trace back to one sample, sequenced in a study of Ad26.COV2.S vaccination and SARS-CoV-2 variants. Sequencing was performed with immunoSEQ multiplex PCR; in TCRdb, only in-frame clones are kept and a portion is missing. The profile shows roughly 420,000 clones, over 75% of them singletons. The treatment here: about 20 received Ad26.COV2.S at low or high dose, single or two shots; roughly five received placebo; per-sample allocation not given. Sampling happened 63 days after the first vaccine or placebo injection. The material was peripheral blood, obtained in a trial of Ad26.COV2.S vaccine versus placebo. The receptors derive from a person between 18 and 65 years old who received the Ad26.COV2.S COVID-19 vaccine or a placebo.

V and J are TRBV6-5 and TRBJ2-3; 10 bases agree with TRBD2. V shed 6 bases, J shed 8 bases, and the junction held 11 bases outside the gene matches. The CDR3 consists of 15 residues. Germline CDR1 and CDR2: MNHEY and SVGAGI. CDR3 loop: CASRTSSGGAVTQYF. The CDR3 DNA follows: TGTGCCAGCAGGACCTCGAGCGGGGGGGCCGTTACGCAGTATTTT.

The chain employs TRBV13 and TRBJ1-5; D remains unclear. The germline V and J ends were trimmed by 4 bases and 2 bases, with 9 bases remaining between them. This CDR3 region has 14 residues. Germline loops: CDR1 PRHDT, CDR2 FYEKMQ (reference sequence). The CDR3 region has the DNA TGTGCCAGCAGCTCGCGAGGAGGCAATCAGCCCCAGCATTTT. Translated, it gives CASSSRGGNQPQHF. Full variable domain (missing parts from reference TRBV13 and TRBJ1-5): AAGVIQSPRHLIKEKRETATLKCYPIPRHDTVYWYQQGPGQDPQFLISFYEKMQSDKGSIPDRFSAQQFSDYHSELNMSSLELGDSALYFCASSSRGGNQPQHFGDGTRLSIL.

The CDR3 here is CATSRDLGWIEQYF. The CDR3 nucleotides are TGTGCCACCAGCAGAGATCTGGGATGGATCGAGCAGTACTTC. The gene calls are TRBV15 and TRBJ2-7; no firm D call. Trimming removed 0 bases at V and 6 bases at J, with 12 bases between. The CDR3 length is 14 residues. In germline, CDR1 is LNHNV, CDR2 YYDKDF (reference sequence).

This chain joins TRBV7-9 and TRBJ2-7; maybe TRBD1 (6 bases). CDR1 and CDR2 (germline): SEHNR, FQNEAQ (reference sequence). V gave up 6 bases and J gave up 0 bases, with 9 bases separating them. This CDR3 is built from 13 residues. The CDR3 loop reads CASRRDNSYEQYF. CDR3 bases: TGTGCCAGCAGGAGGGACAACTCCTACGAGCAGTACTTC.

The rearrangement uses TRBV9 and TRBJ1-1, with unresolved D. Trimming removed 1 base from V and 7 bases from J, with 14 bases in between. CDR1 and CDR2 from the germline V gene are SGDLS and YYNGEE. The CDR3 spans 14 residues. In DNA form, the CDR3 reads TGTGCCAGCAGCGTAAGTCCGGACCACAATGAAGCTTTCTTT. As protein: CASSVSPDHNEAFF.

This clone has only a few counts. The CDR3 sequence is CASSTGQGAGTEAFF. CDR3 in DNA: TGTGCCAGCAGCACGGGACAGGGGGCAGGGACTGAAGCTTTCTTT. This chain connects TRBV7-9 to TRBJ1-1, with 12 bases identical to TRBD1. The J segment lost 5 bases and the V segment lost 5 bases, leaving 6 bases of the junction unmatched. Germline lookup yields CDR1 SEHNR and CDR2 FQNEAQ (reference sequence). The CDR3 extends over 15 amino acids.

The chain joins TRBV4-1 to TRBJ2-7, with D perhaps TRBD2 (5 bases). CDR1 and CDR2 (germline): MGHRA, YSYEKL. The V end lost 3 bases, the J end lost 3 bases, and 9 bases lay between the germline ends. CDR3 length: 13 residues. CDR3 amino acids: CASSQARDYEQYF. In DNA, the CDR3 is TGCGCCAGCAGCCAGGCCCGGGACTACGAGCAGTACTTC.

The chain is built from TRBV5-6 and TRBJ2-3; D call uncertain. V gave up 1 base and J gave up 1 base, with 10 bases separating them. CDR3 length: 15 amino acids. CDR1 and CDR2 from the germline V gene are SGHDT and YYEEEE. CDR3 sequence (DNA): TGTGCCAGCAGCTTGATCAGGTGGGGCACAGATACGCAGTATTTT. Its protein product is CASSLIRWGTDTQYF.

The rearrangement joins TRBV3-1 (or the pseudogene TRBV3-2) to TRBJ1-5; perhaps TRBD1 as D (6 bases). V dropped 5 bases and J dropped 9 bases, with 14 bases sitting between them. Germline V lookup: CDR1 LGHDT, CDR2 YNNKEL (reference sequence). This CDR3 has 13 amino acids. Written as DNA, the CDR3 is TGTGCCAGCAGCACCCAACCACAGGGGCCCCAGCATTTT. Translation gives CASSTQPQGPQHF.

The table lists this clone with a few counts. The J gene is TRBJ1-3, the V gene TRBV11-1; D is undetermined. Trimming pared 3 bases from V and 0 bases from J, leaving 6 bases between. CDR1 is SGHAT, CDR2 FQDESV, per germline (reference sequence). This CDR3 region has 14 residues. The DNA for the CDR3 is TGTGCCAGCAGCTTCTCTACCTCTGGAAACACCATATATTTT. Its translation is CASSFSTSGNTIYF.

V usage is TRBV6-2 or TRBV6-3 and J usage is TRBJ1-5, with unresolved D. Trimming removed 1 base from V and 5 bases from J, with 9 bases in between. The germline CDR1 and CDR2 sequences are MNHEY and SVGEGT. The length of the CDR3 is 14 residues. CDR3 DNA: TGTGCCAGCAGTTACTTGGCCGACGATCAGCCCCAGCATTTT. Amino acids: CASSYLADDQPQHF.